The 10 T cell receptor beta chains in this list originate from one sample, sequenced in a study of cytomegalovirus exposure and HLA in healthy donors. Repertoires were generated with immunoSEQ multiplex PCR, while TCRdb's copy carries only in-frame clones and drops some. The sample yields 160,000 or so clones, around four fifths seen once. The sequenced material came from PBMCs. The source is a man aged 25-45 years in good health and CMV-seropositive.

The genes are TRBV5-1 and TRBJ1-1; no clear D gene. The CDR3 totals 13 residues. V shed 5 bases and J shed 1 base, with 9 bases lying between them. Germline V lookup: CDR1 SGHRS, CDR2 YFSETQ. This CDR3 reads CASRREANTEAFF. The CDR3 DNA is TGCGCCAGCAGAAGGGAGGCGAACACTGAAGCTTTCTTT.

The chain couples TRBV7-3 to TRBJ2-1, with 8 nucleotides matching TRBD2. V trimming: 3 bases; J trimming: 8 bases; junction bases outside the gene matches: 6. Per the germline V gene, CDR1 is SGHTA and CDR2 is FQGTGA. This CDR3 region has 14 residues. The CDR3 nucleotides are TGTGCCAGCAGCTTGGGACTAGAGTTGGATGAGCAGTTCTTC. This sequence encodes CASSLGLELDEQFF.

The chain couples TRBV5-5 to TRBJ2-5, with 16 bases lining up with TRBD2. The junction had 7 bases not matched to a gene; V was cut back by 4 bases and J by 1 base. Germline CDR1 SGHKS, CDR2 YYEKEE (reference sequence). The CDR3 length is 18 residues. The DNA of the CDR3 is TGTGCCAGCAGCACCCCGGGACTAGCGGGGGGGCTCCAAGAGACCCAGTACTTC. Translation: CASSTPGLAGGLQETQYF.

Details on this clone: A single base separates this from a much larger clone, so it may be a read error. The sample holds other DNA sequences that translate to the same CDR3. The chain joins TRBV2 to TRBJ1-1; 8 bases fit TRBD1. The CDR3 runs 13 residues. V was pared by 7 bases and J by 2 bases, with 3 bases of the junction left unmatched. In germline, CDR1 is SNHLY, CDR2 FYNNEI. The CDR3 DNA reads as TGTGCCAGCACCGGACAGGGCAACACTGAAGCTTTCTTT. Its translation: CASTGQGNTEAFF. Based on the CDR3 plus reference TRBV2 and TRBJ1-1, the full variable domain is EPEVTQTPSHQVTQMGQEVILRCVPISNHLYFYWYRQILGQKVEFLVSFYNNEISEKSEIFDDQFSVERPDGSNFTLKIRSTKLEDSAMYFCASTGQGNTEAFFGQGTRLTVV.

This chain joins TRBV30 and TRBJ1-1, with D tentatively TRBD1 (5 bases). Trimming removed 2 bases from V and 5 bases from J, with 6 bases in between. The CDR3 has 11 amino acids. Germline V gives CDR1 GTSNPN, CDR2 SVGIG (reference sequence). In DNA form, the CDR3 reads TGTGCCTGGAGTCCAGGGACTGAAGCTTTCTTT. This sequence encodes CAWSPGTEAFF.

V gene TRBV5-1 combines with J gene TRBJ2-1; D possibly corresponds to TRBD1 (5 bases). CDR1 and CDR2 (germline): SGHRS, YFSETQ. The V end was cut by 4 bases, the J end by 0 bases, with 11 bases between. The CDR3 is made up of 15 amino acids. The CDR3 region is CASSPTDSSYNEQFF. The CDR3 coding sequence is TGCGCCAGCAGCCCGACAGATAGCTCCTACAATGAGCAGTTCTTC.

The rearrangement links TRBV15 to TRBJ1-2; TRBD1 matches 7 bases. The V gene end was trimmed by 0 bases and the J gene end by 7 bases; junction bases not matched to a gene: 5. Germline CDR1 and CDR2: LNHNV and YYDKDF (reference sequence). This CDR3 spans 14 amino acids. In nucleotides, the CDR3 is TGTGCCACCAGCAGAGAGGCCGGGACAGTTGGCTACACCTTC. Translating it yields CATSREAGTVGYTF.

The chain employs TRBV9 and TRBJ2-3; 10 bases agree with TRBD2. The V segment lost 0 bases and the J segment 4 bases; nucleotides outside the gene matches: 5. This CDR3 region has 16 residues. Germline V gives CDR1 SGDLS, CDR2 YYNGEE. CDR3 in amino acids: CASSVVKRGGSDTQYF. CDR3 in DNA: TGTGCCAGCAGCGTAGTCAAGCGGGGGGGGTCAGATACGCAGTATTTT.

V is TRBV27 and J is TRBJ2-2; TRBD1 aligns across 9 bases. The CDR3 has 18 amino acids. CDR1 MNHEY and CDR2 SMNVEV come from the germline V gene (reference sequence). V lost 5 bases and J lost 0; bases outside the gene matches: 10. CDR3: CASSIRDRDSSNTGELFF. In nucleotides, the CDR3 is TGTGCCAGCAGTATCCGGGACAGGGACTCCTCGAACACCGGGGAGCTGTTTTTT.

Only a few counts were recorded for this clone. This sequence joins TRBV4-2 and TRBJ1-2; no clear D. CDR1 is LGHNA, CDR2 YNFKEQ, per germline. This CDR3 comprises 13 residues. Trimming removed 1 base at V and 2 bases at J, with 5 bases between. The DNA of the CDR3 is TGTGCCAGCAGCCAAGGAGGAAACTATGGCTACACCTTC. It is translated as CASSQGGNYGYTF.